This T cell receptor (beta chain) was profiled in a study of T cell responses to AZD1222 COVID-19 vaccine. The study, taken as a whole, reports: Vaccine-associated CD4 TCRs ranged over spike, dominating at 160-218 and 743-854. Most donors were white British and more were female, and clonal diversity was possibly underestimated. The reported proportion of spike-specific TCRs targeting unmutated variant regions was nearly half. Recipients of two AZD1222 doses showed rising Spike-specific TCR breadth and depth.

This clone appeared once. Its matching antigen is unknown. Assay: immunoSEQ multiplex PCR; the TCRdb copy retains only in-frame clones and omits some. The table shows some 100,000 clones, with around nine tenths occurring only once. After removal of 4 bases from V and 1 base from J, the junction contained 2 bases not matched to a gene. The CDR3 is 15 amino acids. Germline V CDR1 and CDR2: SGHRS, YFSETQ. The origin of this receptor is an adult in good health. The rearrangement joins TRBV5-1 to TRBJ2-3; 11 bases match TRBD2. The starting material was peripheral blood, obtained on day 0 of AZD1222 vaccination. The CDR3 nucleotides are TGCGCCAGCAGCCCGGGACTAGCGGGCACAGATACGCAGTATTTT. Amino acid sequence: CASSPGLAGTDTQYF.